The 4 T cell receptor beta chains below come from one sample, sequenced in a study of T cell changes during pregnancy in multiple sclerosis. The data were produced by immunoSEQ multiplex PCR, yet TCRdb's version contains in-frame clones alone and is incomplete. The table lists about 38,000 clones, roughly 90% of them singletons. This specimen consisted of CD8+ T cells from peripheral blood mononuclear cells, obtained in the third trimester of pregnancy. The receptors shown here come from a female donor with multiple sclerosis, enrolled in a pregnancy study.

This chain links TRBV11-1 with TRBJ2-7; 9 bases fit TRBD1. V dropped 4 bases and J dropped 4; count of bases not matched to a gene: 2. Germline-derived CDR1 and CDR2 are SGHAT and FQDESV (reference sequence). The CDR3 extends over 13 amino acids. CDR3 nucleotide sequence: TGTGCCAGCAGCTCCGGGACAGGGTACGAGCAGTACTTC. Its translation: CASSSGTGYEQYF. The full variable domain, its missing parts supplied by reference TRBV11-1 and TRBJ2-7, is EAEVAQSPRYKITEKSQAVAFWCDPISGHATLYWYRQILGQGPELLVQFQDESVVDDSQLPKDRFSAERLKGVDSTLKIQPAELGDSAMYLCASSSGTGYEQYFGPGTRLTVT.

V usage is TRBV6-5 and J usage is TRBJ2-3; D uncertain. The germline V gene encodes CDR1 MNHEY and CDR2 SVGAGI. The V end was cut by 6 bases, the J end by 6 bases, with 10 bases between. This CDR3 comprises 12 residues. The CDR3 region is CASSNMLDTQYF. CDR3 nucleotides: TGTGCCAGCAGCAACATGCTGGATACGCAGTATTTT.

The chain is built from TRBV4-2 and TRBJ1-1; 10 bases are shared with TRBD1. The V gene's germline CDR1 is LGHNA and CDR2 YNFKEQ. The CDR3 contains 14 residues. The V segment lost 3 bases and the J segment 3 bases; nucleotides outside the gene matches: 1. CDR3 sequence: CASSQDRGDTEAFF. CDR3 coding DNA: TGTGCCAGCAGCCAGGACAGGGGGGACACTGAAGCTTTCTTT.

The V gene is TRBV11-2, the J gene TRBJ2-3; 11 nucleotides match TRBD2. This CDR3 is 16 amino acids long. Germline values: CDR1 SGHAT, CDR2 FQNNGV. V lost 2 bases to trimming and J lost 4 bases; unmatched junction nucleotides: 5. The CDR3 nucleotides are TGTGCCAGCAGCTTACTAGCGGGAGGATCAGCAGATACGCAGTATTTT. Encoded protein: CASSLLAGGSADTQYF.